Listed below are T cell receptor beta chains from one sample, sequenced in a study of CD8+CD57+ T cells in acquired aplastic anemia. A single record per CDR3 protein comes from TCRdb applying MiXCR to the reads. Of about 160,000 distinct CDR3 sequences listed, around 50% are singletons. Material: sorted CD4+, CD8+, or CD8+CD57+ T cells (not recorded which) from PBMCs. These receptors were obtained from a human donor with aplastic anemia. Both conserved end residues are part of each CDR3. The D gene is left open where the match is weak. Clone size is shown for a subset of rows, as once, few, many or a class of expanded clone.

clone_size d_call j_call v_call cdr3_aa cdr3_nt
many - TRBJ1-3 TRBV6-1 CASSEGTIYF TGTGCCAGCAGTGAAGGAACCATATATTTT
many TRBD1 TRBJ2-2 TRBV25-1 CASRRGTGGGELFF TGTGCCAGCAGAAGGGGGACAGGGGGGGGGGAGCTGTTTTTT
- - TRBJ2-2 TRBV10-3 CAIETEGTTGELLF TGTGCCATTGAGACGGAGGGGACGACCGGGGAGCTGCTTTTT
few - TRBJ2-5 TRBV7-7 CASSDQLPKTQYF TGTGCTAGCAGCGACCAACTACCAAAGACCCAGTACTTC
- TRBD2 TRBJ2-5 TRBV12-3/TRBV12-4 CASCPQAGVVF TGTGCCAGCTGCCCCCAGGCGGGAGTCGTCTTC
- - TRBJ1-6 TRBV12-5 CASGPRRSGSPLHF TGTGCTAGTGGCCCTCGACGTTCGGGTTCACCCCTCCACTTT
once - TRBJ2-5 TRBV7-9 CASSLAWTDTGTQYF TGTGCCAGCAGCTTAGCCTGGACTGATACCGGGACCCAGTACTTC
many - TRBJ1-3 TRBV4-2 CASSQDVASGNTIYF TGTGCCAGCAGCCAAGACGTTGCCTCTGGAAACACCATATATTTT
many TRBD2 TRBJ2-1 TRBV19 CASTPLTSGRVNEQFF TGTGCCAGTACCCCACTCACTAGCGGGAGGGTCAATGAGCAGTTCTTC
many TRBD2 TRBJ2-1 TRBV12-3/TRBV12-4 CASSLAPPGLGGNEQFF TGTGCCAGCAGTTTGGCCCCGCCCGGACTAGGAGGGAATGAGCAGTTCTTC
- - TRBJ2-1 TRBV4-3 CASSQDISSYNEQFF TGCGCCAGCAGCCAAGATATTTCAAGTTACAATGAGCAGTTCTTC
many - TRBJ2-1 TRBV9 CASSADTYNEQFF TGTGCCAGCAGCGCGGACACATACAATGAGCAGTTCTTC
- - TRBJ2-1 TRBV10-2 CASSDRVNEQFF TGCGCCAGCAGTGATCGCGTCAATGAGCAGTTCTTC
many TRBD1 TRBJ1-6 TRBV25-1 CASSEYRAGGYSPLHF TGTGCCAGCAGTGAATATAGGGCAGGGGGCTATTCACCCCTCCACTTT
- - TRBJ2-1 TRBV29-1 CSVVPGLTPHEQFF TGCAGCGTCGTCCCGGGACTGACCCCCCATGAGCAGTTCTTC
many TRBD2 TRBJ2-1 TRBV7-2 CASSLGLAVAYNEQFF TGTGCCAGCAGCTTAGGACTAGCGGTCGCCTACAATGAGCAGTTCTTC
- TRBD1 TRBJ2-3 TRBV5-1 CASSSDRGIITDTQYF TGCGCCAGCAGCTCGGACAGGGGGATAATTACAGATACGCAGTATTTT
- - TRBJ2-7 TRBV10-2 CASGAPSPGGADFYEQYF TGCGCCAGCGGAGCCCCTTCCCCGGGGGGCGCTGACTTCTACGAGCAGTACTTC
- - TRBJ2-1 TRBV25-1 CASSRQGPYNEQFF TGTGCCAGCAGTCGGCAGGGGCCCTACAATGAGCAGTTCTTC
- - TRBJ2-7 TRBV6-5 CASSYDDPHSYEQYF TGTGCCAGCAGTTACGACGACCCGCACTCCTACGAGCAGTACTTC
many - TRBJ2-1 TRBV24-1 CATSDTGTPVGRQFF TGTGCCACCAGTGACACCGGGACCCCAGTGGGGAGGCAGTTCTTC
- TRBD1 TRBJ2-2 TRBV24-1 CATSEPDRDTGELFF TGTGCCACCAGTGAACCGGACAGGGACACCGGGGAGCTGTTTTTT
- - TRBJ2-1 TRBV20-1 CSAADGRRLHEQFF TGCAGTGCCGCGGATGGAAGAAGACTACATGAGCAGTTCTTC
- - TRBJ2-7 TRBV29-1 CSVDFGEDPFYEQYF TGCAGCGTAGACTTTGGGGAGGATCCCTTCTACGAGCAGTACTTC
- TRBD1 TRBJ1-1 TRBV15 CATSRDGWAGGTTEAFF TGTGCCACCAGCAGAGACGGATGGGCAGGGGGGACCACTGAAGCTTTCTTT
- TRBD2 TRBJ2-5 TRBV7-8 CACSLTGLAGTETQYF TGTGCCTGCAGCTTAACAGGACTAGCGGGTACTGAGACCCAGTATTTC
- - TRBJ2-2 TRBV7-9 CASSFIPGELFF TGTGCCAGCAGCTTTATACCCGGGGAGCTGTTTTTT
- TRBD2 TRBJ2-7 TRBV24-1 CATSLTTQRDSSYEQYF TGTGCCACCAGTCTAACTACACAGCGGGATAGCTCCTACGAGCAGTACTTC
- TRBD1 TRBJ2-7 TRBV12-3/TRBV12-4 CASSRTGVTYEQYF TGTGCCAGCAGTAGGACAGGAGTTACCTACGAGCAGTACTTC
- - TRBJ2-5 TRBV12-3/TRBV12-4 CASSQGLQFIETQYF TGTGCCAGCAGTCAAGGACTACAATTTATAGAGACCCAGTACTTC
once - TRBJ1-5 TRBV20-1 CSARTEESSNQPQHF TGCAGTGCTAGAACGGAAGAATCCAGCAATCAGCCCCAGCATTTT
- - TRBJ2-1 TRBV10-3 CASGPASNEQFF TGTGCCAGCGGCCCCGCTTCGAATGAGCAGTTCTTC
- TRBD2 TRBJ2-1 TRBV19 CASKYSGSSYNEQFF TGTGCCAGTAAGTACAGCGGGAGCTCCTACAATGAGCAGTTCTTC
many - TRBJ1-2 TRBV7-6 CASSKGTDYGYTF TGTGCCAGCAGCAAAGGGACGGACTATGGCTACACCTTC
many - TRBJ2-3 TRBV7-9 CASSSQLVVTTQYF TGTGCCAGCAGCTCCCAGCTCGTAGTCACCACGCAGTATTTT
once - TRBJ2-3 TRBV11-1 CASSLYPSTGTDTQYF TGTGCCAGCAGCTTATATCCCTCCACGGGCACAGATACGCAGTATTTT
many - TRBJ1-1 TRBV28 CASRAGRFEAFF TGTGCCAGCAGGGCGGGACGGTTTGAAGCTTTCTTT
- - TRBJ2-3 TRBV15 CATSPTGGASTDTQYF TGTGCCACCAGCCCCACCGGGGGTGCAAGCACAGATACGCAGTATTTT
- - TRBJ2-6 TRBV7-3 CASSLTVVLTF TGTGCCAGCAGCTTAACCGTCGTCCTGACTTTC
few TRBD1 TRBJ1-2 TRBV2 CASRGTGWNYGYTF TGTGCCAGCAGAGGGACAGGGTGGAACTATGGCTACACCTTC
- TRBD1 TRBJ2-7 TRBV25-1 CASSSLFRDSQHEQYF TGTGCCAGCAGCTCGCTCTTCCGGGACAGCCAGCACGAGCAGTACTTC
- - TRBJ2-5 TRBV14 CASSQAFGSYQETQYF TGTGCCAGCAGCCAAGCTTTCGGGTCCTACCAAGAGACCCAGTACTTC
few TRBD2 TRBJ2-7 TRBV12-3/TRBV12-4 CASSPEGLAGLHLSYEQYF TGTGCCAGCAGTCCCGAGGGACTAGCGGGGCTCCACCTCTCCTACGAGCAGTACTTC
- - TRBJ2-1 TRBV24-1 CATSDQTPTGRNEQFF TGTGCCACCAGTGACCAAACTCCCACCGGGCGCAATGAGCAGTTCTTC
many - TRBJ1-6 TRBV20-1 CSARRGGALRDSPLHF TGCAGTGCCCGAAGGGGGGGGGCTTTGAGGGATTCACCCCTCCACTTT
many - TRBJ2-5 TRBV12-3/TRBV12-4 CASSSSKRRETQYF TGTGCCAGCAGTTCCTCTAAGAGGCGGGAGACCCAGTACTTC
medium-sized TRBD2 TRBJ2-7 TRBV7-6 CASSKSGGSSYEQYF TGTGCCAGCAGCAAGAGCGGGGGTAGCTCCTACGAGCAGTACTTC
many - TRBJ2-3 TRBV29-1 CSVGDGRDTQYF TGCAGCGTTGGGGATGGACGGGATACGCAGTATTTT
- - TRBJ2-2 TRBV5-1 CASSSQAPNTGELFF TGCGCCAGCAGCTCTCAGGCTCCAAACACCGGGGAGCTGTTTTTT